This TCR beta chain comes out of a study of identical twins. On this clonotype: Its antigen is not known.

Findings of the study overall: Zero-insertion analyses could be partly confounded by invariant MAIT and iNKT cells. High-abundance cord blood beta clonotypes had fewer insertions; memory repertoires showed none.

Template switching added a universal primer binding site, and final cDNA carried unique molecular identifiers. TCRdb reprocessed the 5' RACE reads via MiXCR and lists one record per CDR3 protein. This repertoire shows around 960,000 distinct CDR3 sequences, about 12% found once; its top ten account for around 1.5%. The CDR3 runs to 13 residues. The V and J ends lost 7 bases and 6 bases respectively, with 16 bases between them. The same sample was also used in a study of yellow fever vaccine responses in identical twins. That study reports: Twins' T cell vaccine responses reportedly looked partly convergent, partly personalized.

Sequenced input: PBMCs. V is TRBV12-3 or TRBV12-4 and J is TRBJ2-7, with D unclear. This clonotype was obtained from a woman aged 18-29 years in good health. The CDR3 nucleotides read TGTGCCAGCACGTTTGGCGGATGGGGCGAGCAGTACTTC. This codes for CASTFGGWGEQYF.